Below are 11 T cell receptor beta chains sequenced from a single sample in a study of cytomegalovirus exposure and HLA in healthy donors. The PCR had 60 Vbeta and 13 Jbeta primers. Data came from immunoSEQ multiplex PCR; TCRdb stores just in-frame clones and leaves some out. The sample carries roughly 99,000 clones, about 85% recorded once. Sequencing was carried out using PBMCs. Receptors originate from a man aged 25 to 40 in good health and CMV-seronegative.

V gene TRBV5-1 combines with J gene TRBJ2-3, with 11 bases matching TRBD2. The CDR3 sequence is 18 residues long. Trimming removed 0 bases from V and 0 bases from J; junction bases left unmatched: 6. CDR1 SGHRS and CDR2 YFSETQ come from the germline V gene. The CDR3 region has the DNA TGCGCCAGCAGCTTGGTTAATAGCGGGGGGGCTAGCACAGATACGCAGTATTTT. It encodes CASSLVNSGGASTDTQYF.

V gene TRBV7-2 combines with J gene TRBJ2-5, with 7 positions matching TRBD2. The J segment lost 1 base and the V segment lost 4 bases, leaving 3 bases of the junction unmatched. Germline CDR1 and CDR2: SGHTA and FQGNSA. This CDR3 region has 14 residues. CDR3 coding DNA: TGTGCCAGCAGCTCTGGGGGGGGCCAAGAGACCCAGTACTTC. Translated: CASSSGGGQETQYF.

The V call is TRBV30, the J call TRBJ2-5, with D tentatively TRBD2 (7 bases). This CDR3 contains 16 residues. Germline V gives CDR1 GTSNPN, CDR2 SVGIG (reference sequence). The V end lost 3 bases, the J end lost 2 bases, and 19 bases lay between the germline ends. The CDR3 loop is CAWRERRGATQETQYF. The CDR3, as DNA: TGTGCCTGGAGGGAGAGACGGGGGGCGACTCAAGAGACCCAGTACTTC.

The genes are TRBV7-2 and TRBJ2-5; no firm D call. Germline CDR1 reads SGHTA; CDR2 reads FQGNSA. V lost 5 bases, J lost 5 bases, and 15 bases lay in between. CDR3 size: 14 residues. The CDR3 spells CASSRSSMEETQYF. The CDR3 region has the DNA TGTGCCAGCAGCCGATCGAGTATGGAGGAGACCCAGTACTTC.

The chain employs TRBV4-1 and TRBJ2-4; 7 nucleotides match TRBD1. This CDR3 contains 11 residues. Germline-derived CDR1 and CDR2 are MGHRA and YSYEKL. After removal of 4 bases from V and 10 bases from J, the junction contained 1 base not matched to a gene. CDR3 DNA: TGCGCCAGCAGCCGACAGGGTATTCAGTACTTC. The encoded protein is CASSRQGIQYF.

CDR3 sequence: CASSQHPTGIEQYF. Here the CDR3 DNA reads TGCGCCAGCAGCCAACACCCGACGGGGATAGAGCAGTACTTC. The chain combines TRBV4-1 with TRBJ2-7; a possible D gene is TRBD2 (5 bases). The V and J ends lost 2 bases and 7 bases respectively, with 15 bases between them. Germline loops: CDR1 MGHRA, CDR2 YSYEKL. The CDR3 runs 14 residues.

This sequence joins TRBV4-1 and TRBJ1-1; TRBD1 might be the D (6 bases). Germline CDR1 reads MGHRA; CDR2 reads YSYEKL. Trimming cost V 4 bases and J 4 bases, with 10 bases left between them. The CDR3 covers 13 residues. CDR3 loop: CASSLRGGTEAFF. CDR3 DNA: TGCGCCAGCAGCCTTCGAGGGGGCACTGAAGCTTTCTTT.

The V and J genes are TRBV20-1 and TRBJ2-7, with a tentative D call TRBD2 (5 bases). Germline V gives CDR1 DFQATT, CDR2 SNEGSKA (reference sequence). This CDR3 is built from 10 residues. Trimming took off 5 bases at V and 5 bases at J, with 7 bases between the two ends. For the CDR3, the DNA is TGCAGTGCTCACGGGAACGAGCAGTACTTC. Translated, it gives CSAHGNEQYF.

The genes are TRBV9 and TRBJ1-5, with no clear D. The germline V and J ends were trimmed by 0 bases and 0 bases, with 4 bases remaining between them. CDR1 and CDR2 (germline): SGDLS, YYNGEE. This CDR3 has 14 amino acids. CDR3 DNA: TGTGCCAGCAGCGTAGACAGTAGCAATCAGCCCCAGCATTTT. The encoded protein is CASSVDSSNQPQHF.

The chain couples TRBV9 to TRBJ2-7; 7 bases are shared with TRBD1. The V gene's germline CDR1 is SGDLS and CDR2 YYNGEE. J gave up 7 bases and V 3 bases, and 7 bases lay outside the gene matches. The CDR3 runs 13 residues. CDR3 amino acids: CASSAGTVTEQYF. Here the CDR3 DNA reads TGTGCCAGCAGCGCCGGGACAGTCACGGAGCAGTACTTC. Complete variable domain (other parts from reference TRBV9 and TRBJ2-7): DSGVTQTPKHLITATGQRVTLRCSPRSGDLSVYWYQQSLDQGLQFLIQYYNGEERAKGNILERFSAQQFPDLHSELNLSSLELGDSALYFCASSAGTVTEQYFGPGTRLTVT.

CDR3 region: CASSRPGTASTEAFF. CDR3 DNA: TGTGCCAGCAGTCGCCCCGGGACAGCTTCCACTGAAGCTTTCTTT. This chain connects TRBV27 to TRBJ1-1; the match to TRBD1 covers 7 bases. This CDR3 comprises 15 residues. Germline V lookup: CDR1 MNHEY, CDR2 SMNVEV (reference sequence). J lost 4 bases, V lost 5 bases, and 10 bases had no gene match.